This T cell receptor beta chain was recovered during a study of T cells after yellow fever vaccination. At the level of the study: SMART-Seq v4 Ultra Low Input served to prepare low-cell-number fractions. Overall study findings and caveats: The study re-detected most primary-vaccination clones after the booster (roughly 95% CD4, around 89% CD8). Bulk-population clonotypes that are abundant could appear as contaminants in FACS-sorted repertoires.

5'RACE template switching produced TCR cDNA carrying a universal primer site and UMIs. From the 5' RACE reads, TCRdb called clonotypes with MiXCR, one entry per CDR3 protein. The sample has 300,000 or so distinct CDR3 sequences; roughly 8.3% are singletons. Details on this clonotype: The antigen is not known.

This specimen was PBMCs, taken about 41 days after the first yellow fever vaccination. The sequence derives from a man in his late teens or twenties who received the YFV17D yellow fever vaccine.

CDR3 region: CASSFTGRSTDTQYF. The CDR3 DNA reads TGTGCCAGCAGCTTCACGGGCAGGTCCACAGATACGCAGTATTTT. V usage is TRBV5-6 and J usage is TRBJ2-3; no clear D gene. Trimming took 2 bases from V and 2 from J, leaving 12 bases between them. The V gene's germline CDR1 is SGHDT and CDR2 YYEEEE. CDR3 length: 15 amino acids.